Below are 21 T cell receptor beta chains sequenced from a single sample in a study of blood T cell repertoires in COVID-19 (TCRdb year 2020). The library was prepared using the immunoSEQ multiplex PCR assay. The clones in this table, taken by TCRdb from immuneACCESS, are in-frame only. Not every clone is retained; where verified, under half of the shortfall comes from an unresolved V gene, and the cause of the rest is unknown. This sample is represented by 150,000 to 200,000 clones; 75% to 90% of them were singletons. The ten most abundant clones make up roughly 3.4% of the sample. Sequenced: PBMCs or T cells enriched from blood (not recorded which). Source of these receptors: a woman aged 55-70 years who had recovered from COVID-19.

The rearrangement joins TRBV7-9 to TRBJ2-3, with 8 nucleotides matching TRBD1. V lost 5 bases to trimming and J lost 0 bases; unmatched junction nucleotides: 4. The CDR3 is 15 residues long. CDR1 is SEHNR and CDR2 is FQNEAQ in the germline V gene (reference sequence). The CDR3 nucleotides are TGTGCCAGCAGCCGCGGACAGGGAAGCACAGATACGCAGTATTTT. It codes for CASSRGQGSTDTQYF.

The chain combines TRBV7-3 with TRBJ1-2, with 9 bases identical to TRBD1. The CDR3 runs to 14 residues. The V and J ends lost 5 bases and 3 bases, in that order; junction bases with no gene match: 4. Germline V gives CDR1 SGHTA, CDR2 FQGTGA. Here the CDR3 reads CASSPGQGHYGYTF. In nucleotides, the CDR3 is TGTGCCAGCAGCCCGGGACAGGGACACTATGGCTACACCTTC. The whole variable domain, remainder taken from reference TRBV7-3 and TRBJ1-2, is GAGVSQTPSNKVTEKGKYVELRCDPISGHTALYWYRQSLGQGPEFLIYFQGTGAADDSGLPNDRFFAVRPEGSVSTLKIQRTERGDSAVYLCASSPGQGHYGYTFGSGTRLTVV.

This clone was detected only a few times. The chain combines TRBV20-1 with TRBJ2-7; TRBD2 is a possible D gene (6 bases). Trimming stripped 3 bases from V and 0 bases from J, with 21 bases between. CDR1 is DFQATT, CDR2 SNEGSKA, per germline (reference sequence). This CDR3 is 17 amino acids long. The CDR3 nucleotides are TGCAGTGCTAGTCATTCCCAGTCGGGACTGAGCTCCTACGAGCAGTACTTC. Amino acids: CSASHSQSGLSSYEQYF.

This clone has only one observation. This chain links TRBV4-1 with TRBJ1-1; a weak D match, TRBD1 (5 bases). The CDR3 has 18 residues. The V and J ends lost 2 bases and 1 base respectively, with 20 bases between them. Germline CDR1 and CDR2: MGHRA and YSYEKL. The CDR3 loop reads CASSQQGLHRAWNTEAFF. The CDR3 bases are TGCGCCAGCAGCCAACAGGGACTCCACCGAGCTTGGAACACTGAAGCTTTCTTT.

The rearrangement links TRBV5-6 to TRBJ2-1, with D uncertain. The V gene's germline CDR1 is SGHDT and CDR2 YYEEEE. The length of the CDR3 is 14 residues. The ends were cut back, 5 bases at V and 7 bases at J, with 16 bases in the middle. CDR3: CASSRVELVNEQFF. The CDR3 coding sequence is TGTGCCAGCAGTCGGGTGGAATTGGTGAATGAGCAGTTCTTC. Using reference TRBV5-6 and TRBJ2-1 for the parts outside the CDR3, the full variable domain is DAGVTQSPTHLIKTRGQQVTLRCSPKSGHDTVSWYQQALGQGPQFIFQYYEEEERQRGNFPDRFSGHQFPNYSSELNVNALLLGDSALYLCASSRVELVNEQFFGPGTRLTVL.

This chain joins TRBV4-1 and TRBJ2-5; 7 bases line up with TRBD1. Germline CDR1 reads MGHRA; CDR2 reads YSYEKL. The CDR3 is 16 residues long. With V trimmed by 4 bases and J by 5 bases, 13 bases remained unmatched. Here the CDR3 DNA reads TGCGCCAGCAGCCCCGCCACAGGGGCGGTATTTGAGACCCAGTACTTC. Encoded protein: CASSPATGAVFETQYF.

The chain combines TRBV15 with TRBJ2-5; 10 bases map to TRBD1. The V gene end was trimmed by 5 bases and the J gene end by 5 bases; junction bases not matched to a gene: 8. The CDR3 has 15 amino acids. Germline V gene sequence: CDR1 LNHNV, CDR2 YYDKDF (reference sequence). The CDR3 bases are TGTGCCACCAGCCCGTGGGACAGGGGTACGGAGACCCAGTACTTC. As protein: CATSPWDRGTETQYF. Full variable domain (remainder filled in from reference TRBV15 and TRBJ2-5): DAMVIQNPRYQVTQFGKPVTLSCSQTLNHNVMYWYQQKSSQAPKLLFHYYDKDFNNEADTPDNFQSRRPNTSFCFLDIRSPGLGDTAMYLCATSPWDRGTETQYFGPGTRLLVL.

V gene TRBV7-2 combines with J gene TRBJ1-1; possibly TRBD1 for D (5 bases). With 1 base removed from V and 6 bases from J, the gap between germline ends came to 15 bases. This CDR3 is built from 15 residues. Germline V gene data show CDR1 as SGHTA and CDR2 as FQGNSA. In nucleotides, the CDR3 is TGTGCCAGCAGCTTAGAGGCCGGTGGGGCCGCTGAAGCTTTCTTT. Translation gives CASSLEAGGAAEAFF.

This chain uses TRBV5-1 with TRBJ1-3; unclear D gene. This CDR3 comprises 14 residues. Trimming shortened V by 4 bases and J by 0 bases, and 8 bases separated the two germline ends. Germline-derived CDR1 and CDR2 are SGHRS and YFSETQ. The CDR3 coding sequence is TGCGCCAGCAGCCCATACACCTCTGGAAACACCATATATTTT. Translating gives CASSPYTSGNTIYF.

At least ten counts were recorded for this clone. The V call is TRBV2, the J call TRBJ1-3; no definite D call. V lost 5 bases and J lost 4, with 12 bases in between. The length of the CDR3 is 14 residues. Per the germline V gene, CDR1 is SNHLY and CDR2 is FYNNEI. The DNA for the CDR3 is TGTGCCAGCAGTTATGCCCTCCAGGGAAACACCATATATTTT. Amino acids: CASSYALQGNTIYF. Full variable domain (rest looked up from reference TRBV2 and TRBJ1-3): EPEVTQTPSHQVTQMGQEVILRCVPISNHLYFYWYRQILGQKVEFLVSFYNNEISEKSEIFDDQFSVERPDGSNFTLKIRSTKLEDSAMYFCASSYALQGNTIYFGEGSWLTVV.

For the CDR3, the DNA is TGTGCCAGCAGTTACGACAGAGATCAAGAGACCCAGTACTTC. Its protein product is CASSYDRDQETQYF. V is TRBV6-5 and J is TRBJ2-5; tentative D call: TRBD1 (5 bases). V was pared by 2 bases and J by 2 bases, with 9 bases between. The CDR3 is 14 residues long. Germline assignment: CDR1 MNHEY and CDR2 SVGAGI.

This clone was recorded only once. The rearrangement joins TRBV5-1 to TRBJ2-6; 7 bases are a match to TRBD1. CDR1 is SGHRS and CDR2 is YFSETQ in the germline V gene. After removal of 1 base from V and 1 base from J, the junction contained 5 bases not matched to a gene. CDR3 size: 17 residues. CDR3 DNA: TGCGCCAGCAGCTTGAGGGACAGCCTGTCTGGGGCCAACGTCCTGACTTTC. Translated: CASSLRDSLSGANVLTF.

The V and J genes are TRBV27 and TRBJ1-1; 11 bases agree with TRBD1. V was clipped by 5 bases and J by 3 bases; unmatched bases: 14. CDR1 MNHEY and CDR2 SMNVEV come from the germline V gene (reference sequence). The CDR3 sequence is 18 residues long. CDR3 DNA sequence: TGTGCCAGCAGTCCCCGGGACAGGGGGTTGAAAACGTACACTGAAGCTTTCTTT. Translating gives CASSPRDRGLKTYTEAFF.

This rearrangement joins TRBV6-5 to TRBJ1-1; D is uncertain. The CDR3 length is 14 residues. Germline V CDR1 and CDR2: MNHEY, SVGAGI. The V gene lost 3 bases and the J gene lost 4 bases, with 12 bases spanning the gap. CDR3 sequence reads: CASSYLLAVTEAFF. In nucleotides, the CDR3 is TGTGCCAGCAGTTATCTCCTGGCGGTCACTGAAGCTTTCTTT.

The chain recombines TRBV25-1 with TRBJ1-3, with D possibly TRBD1 on 5 matching bases. Germline V gene data show CDR1 as MGHDK and CDR2 as SYGVNS. The ends were cut back, 1 base at V and 3 bases at J, with 10 bases in the middle. The CDR3 covers 15 residues. The CDR3 DNA reads as TGTGCCAGCAGTGAATGGGGGGTTAGTGGAAACACCATATATTTT. Its translation is CASSEWGVSGNTIYF.

The chain uses TRBV2 and TRBJ2-7, with TRBD1 matching over 7 bases. The CDR3 consists of 14 residues. Germline lookup yields CDR1 SNHLY and CDR2 FYNNEI. J gave up 3 bases and V 9 bases, and 11 bases lay outside the gene matches. CDR3 nucleotide sequence: TGTGCCAGTCCTCCGACAGGGCGCCTCTACGAGCAGTACTTC. Its translation: CASPPTGRLYEQYF.

The rearrangement links TRBV10-2 to TRBJ2-5; 13 positions match TRBD2. Germline V gene sequence: CDR1 WSHSY, CDR2 SAAADI. CDR3 length: 15 amino acids. Trimming at V came to 8 bases and at J to 1 base, leaving 4 bases not matched to a gene. The CDR3 bases are TGCGCCAGCCGGGGACTAGCGGGACTCCAAGAGACCCAGTACTTC. Its protein is CASRGLAGLQETQYF.

This chain links TRBV25-1 with TRBJ1-4, with 9 positions matching TRBD1. This CDR3 region has 17 residues. Germline CDR1 reads MGHDK; CDR2 reads SYGVNS. Unmatched junction bases numbered 8, after V lost 4 bases and J lost 2 bases. CDR3 nucleotide sequence: TGTGCCAGCAGTGGGGGACAGGGAGTGACGACTAATGAAAAACTGTTTTTT. Translating it yields CASSGGQGVTTNEKLFF.

This clone was counted between two and nine times. The V call is TRBV18, the J call TRBJ2-3; TRBD1 matches at 8 bases. This CDR3 has 16 amino acids. Per germline, CDR1 KGHSH and CDR2 LQKENI. The J segment lost 2 bases and the V segment lost 4 bases, leaving 8 bases of the junction unmatched. The CDR3 nucleotides are TGTGCCAGCTCACTTACTCCGGGACAGGCCACAGATACGCAGTATTTT. Translating gives CASSLTPGQATDTQYF.

The V gene is TRBV30, the J gene TRBJ1-2, with TRBD1 matching over 7 bases. The germline gives CDR1 GTSNPN, CDR2 SVGIG (reference sequence). This CDR3 spans 12 amino acids. Trimming at V came to 5 bases and at J to 6 bases, leaving 6 bases not matched to a gene. CDR3 bases: TGTGCCTGGGGTACAGGGGCGCATGGCTACACCTTC. Translating gives CAWGTGAHGYTF.

The chain couples TRBV18 to TRBJ2-6, with D unresolved. The ends were cut back, 0 bases at V and 0 bases at J, with 9 bases in the middle. The CDR3 runs to 17 residues. Germline CDR1 KGHSH, CDR2 LQKENI. CDR3 protein: CASSPPNRFSGANVLTF. CDR3 bases: TGTGCCAGCTCACCACCGAATAGATTCTCTGGGGCCAACGTCCTGACTTTC. The variable domain in full, completed from reference TRBV18 and TRBJ2-6, reads NAGVMQNPRHLVRRRGQEARLRCSPMKGHSHVYWYRQLPEEGLKFMVYLQKENIIDESGMPKERFSAEFPKEGPSILRIQQVVRGDSAAYFCASSPPNRFSGANVLTFGAGSRLTVL.